This TCR beta chain emerged from a study of cytomegalovirus exposure and HLA in healthy donors. Vbeta (60) and Jbeta (13) primers were used in the PCR. Sequencing was performed with immunoSEQ multiplex PCR; in TCRdb, only in-frame clones are kept and a portion is missing. This table holds about 160,000 clones, around 74% found once. CDR3 size: 12 residues. Trimming shortened V by 6 bases and J by 4 bases, and 9 bases separated the two germline ends. CDR1 MNHEY and CDR2 SVGAGI come from the germline V gene. The rearrangement joins TRBV6-5 to TRBJ1-1; D is ambiguous. This TCR derives from a female donor in good health and CMV-seronegative. The sequenced material came from PBMCs. Here the CDR3 DNA reads TGTGCCAGCAGATCAGGATCCACTGAAGCTTTCTTT. Amino acid sequence: CASRSGSTEAFF.